The present TCR beta chain was sequenced within a study of blood T cell repertoires in COVID-19. Original processing methods: How many nucleated cells were present was estimated from reference gene primer amplification. Produced via immunoSEQ multiplex PCR; TCRdb's table is partial and in-frame only. The V and J calls and clone size come from that table; D and trimming were worked out from the DNA. The sample consists of tens of thousands of clones, roughly 80% of them appearing once. Germline V gene data show CDR1 as MNHNS and CDR2 as SASEGT. The V and J ends lost 2 bases and 2 bases respectively, with 10 bases between them. The CDR3 sequence is 14 residues long.

The sequenced sample consisted of peripheral blood. This receptor was identified in a woman older than 75 with acute or convalescent COVID-19. V gene TRBV6-1 combines with J gene TRBJ2-7; TRBD2 is a possible D gene (6 bases). The CDR3 is CASSETGGTYEQYF. DNA of the CDR3: TGTGCCAGCAGTGAAACAGGAGGGACCTACGAGCAGTACTTC.